Sequencing of this T cell receptor (beta chain) was carried out in a study of blood T cell repertoires in COVID-19. Across the study: Both acute and convalescent COVID-19 samples were obtained from the United States, Italy and Spain.

In germline, CDR1 is SEHNR, CDR2 FQNEAQ (reference sequence). Trimming shortened V by 1 base and J by 4 bases, and 17 bases separated the two germline ends. This CDR3 contains 17 residues. Only a few counts were recorded for this clone. The table came from immunoSEQ multiplex PCR; TCRdb's copy has only in-frame clones and leaves some out. The data contain about 150,000 clones, about 85% of them singletons. V and J are TRBV7-9 and TRBJ2-1, with D tentatively TRBD2 (7 bases). Material: peripheral blood. The origin of this receptor is a woman in her forties with active or convalescent COVID-19. The CDR3 DNA sequence: TGTGCCAGCAGCTTAGAAACGGGGGGCGCGAAATACAATGAGCAGTTCTTC. It encodes CASSLETGGAKYNEQFF.